One and the same sample provided the 19 T cell receptor beta chains below, sequenced in a study of tumor-infiltrating lymphocytes in primary liver carcinoma. Total RNA amounting to 500 ng was the source from which TCR beta cDNA was made with a constant-region primer. Libraries covering TCR beta were generated through three nested multiplex PCR rounds (using a slightly modified ARM-PCR). TRBV1-TRBV30 forward primers paired with a C-beta reverse primer were used in the first two PCR rounds, which ran approximately 10 cycles each. TCRdb re-called the multiplex PCR reads through MiXCR, storing one row per CDR3 protein. The sample consists of roughly 91,000 distinct CDR3 sequences, 55% to 70% of them appearing once. RNA and DNA were co-extracted from around 20-30 mg of unsorted bulk tissue. Sequencing was carried out using liver tumor tissue from sampling region 5. The sample's subset: tumor region T5, tumor centre. Every receptor here comes from a woman aged 60-75 years with primary liver carcinoma and hepatitis B virus infection.

Turning to this clonotype: A much larger clone sits a single nucleotide away, making a read error possible. The chain carries TRBV10-3 and TRBJ1-2, with 8 bases that match TRBD1. The CDR3 sequence is 18 residues long. After removal of 2 bases from V and 2 bases from J, the junction contained 13 bases not matched to a gene. Germline lookup yields CDR1 ENHRY and CDR2 SYGVKD. CDR3 region: CAISEPGGRDFLNYGYTF. The CDR3 DNA reads TGTGCCATCAGTGAGCCAGGGGGCCGAGACTTCCTAAACTATGGCTACACCTTC.

On this clonotype: Mismatch with germline at one junction end may stem from a read error. The chain uses TRBV11-3 and TRBJ2-7, with unresolved D. This CDR3 has 11 residues. The germline CDR1 and CDR2 sequences are SGHNT and YENEEA. CDR3 residues: CASRQRYEQYF. CDR3 DNA sequence: TGTGCCAGCAGACAGCGTTACGAACAGTACTTC.

For this clonotype: The CDR3 ends on some other residue instead of the conserved phenylalanine or tryptophan, so this is likely a read error. The chain carries TRBV28 and TRBJ2-7; tentative D call: TRBD1 (5 bases). V lost 5 bases to trimming and J lost 3 bases, with 11 bases between them. The CDR3 is 13 residues long. Germline V gene lookup returns CDR1 MDHEN and CDR2 SYDVKM. In nucleotides, the CDR3 is TGTGCCAGCAGTCTTACAGGAGTCTACGAGCAGTACTCC. It codes for CASSLTGVYEQYS.

Note on this clonotype: At one end, the junction sequence differs from germline, possibly due to a read error. The V gene is TRBV6-6, the J gene TRBJ2-7, with no clear D. The CDR3 contains 14 residues. The germline CDR1 and CDR2 sequences are MNHNY and SVGAGI (reference sequence). The CDR3 DNA reads TGTGCAAGCAGACCCGACGTGAGCTCCTACGAGCAGTACTTC. It codes for CASRPDVSSYEQYF.

This sequence joins TRBV18 and TRBJ2-7; TRBD1 or TRBD2 may be the D gene (6 bases each). TRBJ2-1 explains the end of the DNA better; the J call may be wrong. Germline CDR1 reads KGHSH; CDR2 reads LQKENI. The CDR3 is 14 residues long. CDR3 amino acids: CASSPDGGLYEQFF. The CDR3, as DNA: TGTGCCAGCTCACCCGACGGGGGCCTGTACGAGCAGTTCTTC.

This clonotype was recorded many times. This chain connects TRBV5-8 to TRBJ1-4; 7 bases match TRBD1. V dropped 1 base and J dropped 3; count of bases not matched to a gene: 9. The V gene's germline CDR1 is SGHTS and CDR2 YDEGEE. This CDR3 contains 17 residues. CDR3: CASSLRGLARSNEKLFF. Here the CDR3 DNA reads TGTGCCAGCAGCTTGAGGGGGCTAGCGAGGTCTAATGAAAAACTGTTTTTT.

Concerning this clonotype itself: The junction shows a germline mismatch at one end, possibly a read error. V gene TRBV4-2 combines with J gene TRBJ1-2; D is possibly TRBD1 (5 bases). CDR3 size: 14 residues. In germline, CDR1 is LGHNA, CDR2 YNFKEQ. Here the CDR3 reads CASSLVGTNYDYTF. The CDR3 nucleotides read TGTGCCAGCAGCCTAGTTGGGACTAACTATGACTACACCTTC.

This clonotype was seen just once. The conserved phenylalanine or tryptophan is not found at the CDR3 terminus, so this likely reflects a read error. CDR3 sequence (DNA): TGTGCCAGCAGTTATGGGAGCTATAATTCACCCCTCCACTCT. Translated: CASSYGSYNSPLHS. This chain joins TRBV6-5 and TRBJ1-6; no clear D. V gave up 3 bases and J gave up 3 bases, with 6 bases separating them. This CDR3 region has 14 residues. CDR1 is MNHEY, CDR2 SVGAGI, per germline.

Comment on this clonotype: A much larger clone sits a single nucleotide away, making a read error possible. The chain joins TRBV12-3 or TRBV12-4 to TRBJ2-2; 10 bases are a match to TRBD2. The CDR3 runs to 16 residues. With 6 bases clipped from V and 4 bases from J, the junction kept 8 bases outside the gene matches. This CDR3 is CASSPSLAGSTGELFF. CDR3 bases: TGTGCCAGCAGCCCATCACTAGCGGGAAGCACCGGGGAGCTGTTTTTT.

The gene calls are TRBV30 and TRBJ2-4; a weak D match, TRBD2 (6 bases). This CDR3 has 14 amino acids. The germline CDR1 and CDR2 sequences are GTSNPN and SVGIG (reference sequence). The V end lost 0 bases, the J end lost 5 bases, and 11 bases lay between the germline ends. The CDR3 DNA is TGTGCCTGGAGTGTAGACGGGAGTGAAAACATTCAGTACTTC. Amino acids: CAWSVDGSENIQYF.

About this clonotype itself: This sequence may be a read error, since a much larger clone differs from it by one base. This chain joins TRBV5-5 and TRBJ1-5, with D maybe TRBD1 (6 bases). The germline V gene has CDR1 SGHKS and CDR2 YYEKEE (reference sequence). V lost 6 bases to trimming and J lost 0 bases, with 13 bases between them. The CDR3 contains 15 residues. CDR3 bases: TGTGCCAGCAACGTTTGGACAGATAGCAATCAGCCCCAGCATTTT. This encodes CASNVWTDSNQPQHF.

This clonotype was seen repeatedly, ten times or more. V and J are TRBV5-1 and TRBJ2-5; D gene uncertain. Germline loops: CDR1 SGHRS, CDR2 YFSETQ. The CDR3 runs to 11 residues. Trimming took 5 bases from V and 5 from J, leaving 7 bases between them. As DNA, the CDR3 is TGCGCCAGCAGGGCGGCGGAGACCCAGTACTTC. It encodes CASRAAETQYF.

The rearrangement joins TRBV5-6 to TRBJ2-6; TRBD1 is a possible D gene (5 bases). This CDR3 region has 15 residues. Germline-derived CDR1 and CDR2 are SGHDT and YYEEEE. V shed 2 bases and J shed 10 bases, with 16 bases lying between them. This CDR3 reads CASSFRQCLTNVLTF. In DNA form, the CDR3 reads TGTGCCAGCAGCTTCAGACAGTGCCTCACGAACGTCCTGACTTTC.

This clonotype appeared many times. In DNA form, the CDR3 reads TGTGCCAGCACCCAGGGTGGGGGATTTAGCTACGAGCAGTACTTC. Residues: CASTQGGGFSYEQYF. The chain joins TRBV7-9 to TRBJ2-7; possibly TRBD1 or TRBD2 for D (5 bases each). The germline CDR1 and CDR2 sequences are SEHNR and FQNEAQ (reference sequence). This CDR3 is built from 15 residues. Trimming pared 7 bases from V and 3 bases from J, leaving 19 bases between.

This clonotype was observed at least ten times. The rearrangement joins TRBV7-9 to TRBJ2-2, with TRBD2 matching over 7 bases. This CDR3 is built from 13 residues. Germline-derived CDR1 and CDR2 are SEHNR and FQNEAQ (reference sequence). The V segment lost 3 bases and the J segment 7 bases; nucleotides outside the gene matches: 2. CDR3 DNA sequence: TGTGCCAGCAGCTTGATAGCGGGCGGGGAGCTGTTTTTT. Its protein product is CASSLIAGGELFF.

With regard to this clonotype: It may be a read error: a sequence one base away is much more abundant. The V gene is TRBV7-8, the J gene TRBJ2-3; tentatively, D is TRBD2 (6 bases). This CDR3 is built from 17 residues. V was trimmed by 0 bases and J by 3 bases, leaving 16 bases between them. Per the germline V gene, CDR1 is SGHVS and CDR2 is FQNEAQ. In DNA form, the CDR3 reads TGTGCCAGCAGCTTAGCGCCGGGACTTTTGAATACAGATACGCAGTATTTT. It is translated as CASSLAPGLLNTDTQYF.

Concerning this clonotype itself: One junction end disagrees with the germline gene, perhaps due to a read error. V usage is TRBV7-9 and J usage is TRBJ1-5; no firm D call. The CDR3 consists of 12 residues. The V gene's germline CDR1 is SEHNR and CDR2 FQNEAQ (reference sequence). CDR3 in DNA: TGTGCCATCAGCTTTGAAAATCAGCCCCAGCATTTT. It codes for CAISFENQPQHF.

For this clonotype: Mismatch with germline at one junction end may stem from a read error. V gene TRBV6-5 combines with J gene TRBJ2-7; TRBD2 agrees at 7 bases. This CDR3 spans 14 amino acids. Germline CDR1 MNHEY, CDR2 SVGAGI. CDR3: CDSRPGGSSYEQYF. The CDR3 coding sequence is TGTGACAGCAGACCCGGCGGGAGCTCCTACGAGCAGTACTTC.

In the case of this clonotype: Given a much more abundant clone one base away, this may be a read error. The V call is TRBV12-3 or TRBV12-4, the J call TRBJ1-1, with 8 positions matching TRBD1. The CDR3 sequence is 13 residues long. CDR3 region: CAGSEDRGTEAFF. The CDR3 DNA sequence: TGTGCCGGCAGTGAAGACAGGGGTACTGAAGCTTTCTTT.